One sample yielded the 24 T cell receptor beta chains listed below, sequenced in a study of cytomegalovirus exposure and HLA in healthy donors. Produced via immunoSEQ multiplex PCR; TCRdb's table is partial and in-frame only. Of tens of thousands of clones listed, approximately 94% are singletons. Sequenced: PBMCs. The receptors here all came from a woman between 18 and 29 years old in good health and CMV-seropositive.

Here the CDR3 reads CASSKPTELTYEQYF. The DNA for the CDR3 is TGTGCCAGCAGCAAGCCCACAGAATTGACCTACGAGCAGTACTTC. The chain couples TRBV21-1 to TRBJ2-7; TRBD1, the table's D call, was not compared with the DNA. TRBV21-1 is a recognized pseudogene. The CDR3 length is 15 residues.

This chain connects TRBV5-4 to TRBJ2-3, with 9 nucleotides matching TRBD2. Germline assignment: CDR1 SGHNT and CDR2 YYREEE (reference sequence). The J segment lost 4 bases and the V segment lost 2 bases, leaving 11 bases of the junction unmatched. The CDR3 has 17 amino acids. CDR3 region: CASSFGTSSGSADTQYF. In DNA, the CDR3 is TGTGCCAGCAGCTTCGGGACTAGCTCGGGTTCGGCAGATACGCAGTATTTT.

The count of this clone is one. The chain is built from TRBV5-1 and TRBJ1-5; the D gene is possibly TRBD1 (5 bases). CDR1 is SGHRS and CDR2 is YFSETQ in the germline V gene. The CDR3 sequence is 15 residues long. Trimming left V 4 bases short and J 5 bases short, with 16 bases between. The CDR3, as DNA: TGCGCCAGCAGCCGCTCGGGGGATAGGGATCAGCCCCAGCATTTT. This encodes CASSRSGDRDQPQHF. Supplemented by reference TRBV5-1 and TRBJ1-5, the full variable domain reads KAGVTQTPRYLIKTRGQQVTLSCSPISGHRSVSWYQQTPGQGLQFLFEYFSETQRNKGNFPGRFSGRQFSNSRSEMNVSTLELGDSALYLCASSRSGDRDQPQHFGDGTRLSIL.

V and J are TRBV18 and TRBJ2-1; a possible D gene is TRBD1 (6 bases). The germline V gene has CDR1 KGHSH and CDR2 LQKENI. This CDR3 comprises 14 residues. V shed 2 bases and J shed 8 bases, with 13 bases lying between them. The CDR3 protein is CASSPRRDNDEQFF. In DNA, the CDR3 is TGTGCCAGCTCACCAAGACGGGACAATGATGAGCAGTTCTTC.

CDR3 sequence reads: CASSRLGGHTSNQPQHF. The CDR3 DNA follows: TGTGCCAGCTCACGATTAGGGGGACATACTAGCAATCAGCCCCAGCATTTT. V is TRBV18 and J is TRBJ1-5, with D tentatively TRBD1 (6 bases). This CDR3 has 17 amino acids. CDR1 KGHSH and CDR2 LQKENI come from the germline V gene. V lost 4 bases and J 0 bases, leaving 16 bases between the germline ends.

The chain carries TRBV2 and TRBJ2-5; weak D call: TRBD1 (5 bases). The V gene's germline CDR1 is SNHLY and CDR2 FYNNEI. V gave up 3 bases and J gave up 5 bases, with 13 bases separating them. This CDR3 has 14 amino acids. The CDR3 protein is CASSEGQVGETQYF. The CDR3 DNA reads TGTGCCAGCAGTGAGGGGCAGGTCGGTGAGACCCAGTACTTC.

The chain is built from TRBV6-1 and TRBJ2-5, with TRBD1 as a possible D gene (6 bases). The CDR3 covers 14 residues. Germline CDR1 MNHNS, CDR2 SASEGT. Trimming took off 2 bases at V and 5 bases at J, with 12 bases between the two ends. The CDR3: CASSEWQGIETQYF. In DNA form, the CDR3 reads TGTGCCAGCAGTGAATGGCAGGGGATCGAGACCCAGTACTTC.

The chain links TRBV6-4 to TRBJ1-2; 7 bases match TRBD1. Unmatched junction bases numbered 8, after V lost 10 bases and J lost 6 bases. The CDR3 extends over 12 amino acids. Germline V gene data show CDR1 as MRHNA and CDR2 as SNTAGT. CDR3 sequence reads: CANSHRGDGYTF. As DNA, the CDR3 is TGTGCCAACAGCCACAGGGGTGATGGCTACACCTTC.

V usage is TRBV7-2 and J usage is TRBJ2-7, with 7 positions matching TRBD2. CDR3 length equals 14 residues. Germline-derived CDR1 and CDR2 are SGHTA and FQGNSA. The V gene end was trimmed by 4 bases and the J gene end by 3 bases; junction bases not matched to a gene: 6. The CDR3 protein is CASSWRGIDYEQYF. The CDR3 coding sequence is TGTGCCAGCAGCTGGCGGGGGATCGACTACGAGCAGTACTTC.

The rearrangement links TRBV6-5 to TRBJ2-5; perhaps TRBD2 as D (6 bases). CDR1 MNHEY and CDR2 SVGAGI come from the germline V gene. V was shortened by 4 bases and J by 2 bases, with 17 bases between the two germline ends. The CDR3 has 16 residues. This CDR3 reads CASSSDSQEGQETQYF. The CDR3 DNA follows: TGTGCCAGCAGTTCCGACTCTCAGGAGGGACAAGAGACCCAGTACTTC.

CDR3 loop: CASSLSSGLAADTQYF. Here the CDR3 DNA reads TGCGCCAGCAGCCTATCGAGCGGACTAGCTGCAGATACGCAGTATTTT. The chain employs TRBV5-1 and TRBJ2-3, with 8 nucleotides matching TRBD2. CDR1 is SGHRS, CDR2 YFSETQ, per germline. This CDR3 has 16 amino acids. The J segment lost 4 bases and the V segment lost 4 bases, leaving 11 bases of the junction unmatched.

V gene TRBV7-6 combines with J gene TRBJ1-1, with 8 bases matching TRBD1. With V trimmed by 4 bases and J by 1 base, 5 bases remained unmatched. Germline CDR1 and CDR2: SGHVS and FNYEAQ. There are 15 residues in the CDR3. As DNA, the CDR3 is TGTGCCAGCAGCTCTTCAGGGGGCCCGAACACTGAAGCTTTCTTT. This codes for CASSSSGGPNTEAFF. The variable domain in full, completed from reference TRBV7-6 and TRBJ1-1, reads GAGVSQSPRYKVTKRGQDVALRCDPISGHVSLYWYRQALGQGPEFLTYFNYEAQQDKSGLPNDRFSAERPEGSISTLTIQRTEQRDSAMYRCASSSSGGPNTEAFFGQGTRLTVV.

The chain is built from TRBV19 and TRBJ2-1, with 7 nucleotides matching TRBD2. Germline V gene data show CDR1 as LNHDA and CDR2 as SQIVND (reference sequence). The length of the CDR3 is 14 residues. Trimming at V came to 6 bases and at J to 7 bases, leaving 9 bases not matched to a gene. CDR3 nucleotides: TGTGCCAGTAGCCGAGAACTAGCGCGTAATGAGCAGTTCTTC. This encodes CASSRELARNEQFF.

The chain employs TRBV9 and TRBJ1-2; 8 positions match TRBD1. The V gene's germline CDR1 is SGDLS and CDR2 YYNGEE. V gave up 4 bases and J gave up 1 base; unmatched junction bases: 6. The CDR3 has 15 residues. As DNA, the CDR3 is TGTGCCAGCAGCCCCCGGGACAGGAATAACTATGGCTACACCTTC. Residues: CASSPRDRNNYGYTF.

The chain uses TRBV12-5 and TRBJ2-4; TRBD2 might be the D (6 bases). Germline V gene data show CDR1 as LGHNT and CDR2 as FRNRAP. This CDR3 spans 17 amino acids. Trimming cost V 2 bases and J 0 bases, with 14 bases left between them. The CDR3 DNA reads TGTGCTAGTGGTTTGTTAATTAAGGGACTAGCCAAAAACATTCAGTACTTC. It encodes CASGLLIKGLAKNIQYF.

The chain uses TRBV5-5 and TRBJ1-2; 10 bases map to TRBD1. Germline CDR1 reads SGHKS; CDR2 reads YYEKEE (reference sequence). J lost 6 bases, V lost 4 bases, and 6 bases had no gene match. The CDR3 is 14 residues long. CDR3 in amino acids: CASSTRQGANGYTF. CDR3 in DNA: TGTGCCAGCAGCACAAGACAGGGGGCTAATGGCTACACCTTC.

The V and J genes are TRBV5-8 and TRBJ1-2; D gene unclear. Per germline, CDR1 SGHTS and CDR2 YDEGEE. The CDR3 runs 12 residues. The germline V and J ends were trimmed by 3 bases and 4 bases, with 7 bases remaining between them. This CDR3 is CASSSTFYGYTF. In DNA, the CDR3 is TGTGCCAGCAGCTCAACTTTCTATGGCTACACCTTC.

The V and J genes are TRBV5-1 and TRBJ1-2; 7 bases map to TRBD1. The V segment lost 4 bases and the J segment 8 bases; nucleotides outside the gene matches: 8. CDR3 length: 13 residues. Germline loops: CDR1 SGHRS, CDR2 YFSETQ. The CDR3 DNA reads TGCGCCAGCAGCGACAAACAGGGGCTCGGCTACACCTTC. This sequence encodes CASSDKQGLGYTF.

The CDR3 coding sequence is TGTGCCAGCAGTCAACAGCCTATGAACACTGAAGCTTTCTTT. It codes for CASSQQPMNTEAFF. The gene calls are TRBV5-6 and TRBJ1-1; D is ambiguous. The germline V and J ends were trimmed by 5 bases and 0 bases, with 11 bases remaining between them. Germline CDR1 and CDR2: SGHDT and YYEEEE. This CDR3 is 14 amino acids long.

V gene TRBV28 combines with J gene TRBJ2-1, with a tentative D call TRBD1 (6 bases). Germline CDR1 MDHEN, CDR2 SYDVKM. V was clipped by 5 bases and J by 5 bases, with 13 bases between them. The CDR3 spans 14 residues. Here the CDR3 DNA reads TGTGCCAGCAGTCCCGGGACAAGGGACAATGAGCAGTTCTTC. It encodes CASSPGTRDNEQFF.

This clone came up a few times. This chain joins TRBV10-3 and TRBJ1-6; D is ambiguous. Trimming left V 4 bases short and J 8 bases short, with 9 bases between. This CDR3 has 13 amino acids. In germline, CDR1 is ENHRY, CDR2 SYGVKD. The CDR3 spells CAISGSGDSPLHF. The CDR3 DNA follows: TGTGCCATCAGTGGTTCCGGGGATTCACCCCTCCACTTT.

V and J are TRBV4-1 and TRBJ2-7, with 8 bases identical to TRBD2. Germline V gene data show CDR1 as MGHRA and CDR2 as YSYEKL. Trimming cost V 4 bases and J 3 bases; bases outside gene matches: 5. This CDR3 contains 14 residues. The CDR3 region has the DNA TGCGCCAGCAGCCGAGCGAGCGGGGGCTACGAGCAGTACTTC. This translates into CASSRASGGYEQYF.

This chain uses TRBV5-1 with TRBJ1-1, with no clear D. Trimming stripped 4 bases from V and 2 bases from J, with 9 bases between. The germline V gene has CDR1 SGHRS and CDR2 YFSETQ. This CDR3 region has 13 residues. CDR3 in amino acids: CASSAHRNTEAFF. In DNA, the CDR3 is TGCGCCAGCAGCGCCCACAGAAACACTGAAGCTTTCTTT. Variable domain in full (rest from reference TRBV5-1 and TRBJ1-1): KAGVTQTPRYLIKTRGQQVTLSCSPISGHRSVSWYQQTPGQGLQFLFEYFSETQRNKGNFPGRFSGRQFSNSRSEMNVSTLELGDSALYLCASSAHRNTEAFFGQGTRLTVV.

The chain employs TRBV5-1 and TRBJ1-4; no firm D call. The CDR3 contains 14 residues. Looked up from germline, CDR1 is SGHRS and CDR2 is YFSETQ. V lost 3 bases and J 5 bases, leaving 11 bases between the germline ends. This CDR3 is CASSSGGQNEKLFF. DNA for the CDR3: TGCGCCAGCAGCTCTGGTGGGCAGAATGAAAAACTGTTTTTT. Filled out from reference TRBV5-1 and TRBJ1-4, the complete variable domain reads KAGVTQTPRYLIKTRGQQVTLSCSPISGHRSVSWYQQTPGQGLQFLFEYFSETQRNKGNFPGRFSGRQFSNSRSEMNVSTLELGDSALYLCASSSGGQNEKLFFGSGTQLSVL.